The T cell receptor beta chain under discussion was sequenced for a study of blood T cell repertoires in COVID-19. About the research overall: The United States, Italy and Spain provided the acute and convalescent COVID-19 samples.

V gave up 3 bases and J gave up 2 bases; unmatched junction bases: 3. This CDR3 comprises 14 residues. The germline CDR1 and CDR2 sequences are SNHLY and FYNNEI. Per the original data handling: Estimation of nucleated cell counts was performed using reference gene primer amplification. Only in-frame clones appear in the TCRdb table, and some are missing; sequencing was by immunoSEQ multiplex PCR. V, J and clone size are taken as reported in that table, and D and trimming were inferred from the DNA itself. The sample carries under 200,000 clones, over 75% recorded once. The participants were between roughly 18 and 90 years old and came from under 25 US areas. Each participant's cohort was designated according to participant-reported clinical history. This clone was seen a few times.

Sequencing input: PBMCs or T cells enriched from blood (not recorded which). The TCR was taken from a woman aged 40-49 years with acute COVID-19. This chain connects TRBV2 to TRBJ2-7, with 8 bases fitting TRBD1. The DNA of the CDR3 is TGTGCCAGCAGTGACTTGACAGGGGCCTACGAGCAGTACTTC. This translates into CASSDLTGAYEQYF.